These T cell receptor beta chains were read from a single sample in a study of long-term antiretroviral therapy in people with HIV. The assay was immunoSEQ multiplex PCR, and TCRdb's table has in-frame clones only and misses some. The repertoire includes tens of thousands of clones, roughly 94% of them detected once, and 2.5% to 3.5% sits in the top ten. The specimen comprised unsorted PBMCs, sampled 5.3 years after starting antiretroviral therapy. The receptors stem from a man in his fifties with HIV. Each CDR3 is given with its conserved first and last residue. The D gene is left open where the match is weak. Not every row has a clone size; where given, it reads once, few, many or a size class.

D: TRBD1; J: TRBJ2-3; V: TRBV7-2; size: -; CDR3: CASSLAPLDRALTDTQYF; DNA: TGTGCCAGCAGCTTAGCGCCATTGGACAGGGCGCTCACAGATACGCAGTATTTT
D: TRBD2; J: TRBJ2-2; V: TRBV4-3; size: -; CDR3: CASSQAGLASNTGELFF; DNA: TGCGCCAGCAGCCAAGCGGGACTAGCGTCGAACACCGGGGAGCTGTTTTTT
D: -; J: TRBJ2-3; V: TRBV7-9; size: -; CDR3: CASSLRTQAGDTQYF; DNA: TGTGCCAGCAGCCTCCGGACCCAGGCGGGCGATACGCAGTATTTT
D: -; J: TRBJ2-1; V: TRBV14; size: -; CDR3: CASSFGIEQFF; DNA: TGTGCCAGCAGCTTCGGGATTGAGCAGTTCTTC
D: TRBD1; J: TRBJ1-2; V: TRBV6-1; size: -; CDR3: CASREDRGENGYTF; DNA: TGTGCCAGCAGGGAGGACAGGGGAGAGAACGGCTACACCTTC
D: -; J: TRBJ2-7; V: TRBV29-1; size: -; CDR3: CSVGRGVSSYEQYF; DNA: TGCAGCGTGGGCAGGGGGGTGAGCTCCTACGAGCAGTACTTC
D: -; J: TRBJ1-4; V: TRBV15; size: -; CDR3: CATSRDDGGPVGKLFF; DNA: TGTGCCACCAGCAGAGATGATGGGGGGCCGGTGGGAAAACTGTTTTTT
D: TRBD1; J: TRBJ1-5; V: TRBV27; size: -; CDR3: CASSFGQGRQPQHF; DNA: TGTGCCAGCAGTTTCGGACAGGGGAGGCAGCCCCAGCATTTT
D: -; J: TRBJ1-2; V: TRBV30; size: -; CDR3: CAWSVQGTYGYTF; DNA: TGTGCCTGGAGTGTACAGGGTACCTATGGCTACACCTTC
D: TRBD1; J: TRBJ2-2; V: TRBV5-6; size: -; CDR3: CASSRDSTGELFF; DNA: TGTGCCAGCAGCCGGGACAGCACCGGGGAGCTGTTTTTT
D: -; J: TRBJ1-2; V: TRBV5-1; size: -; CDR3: CASSFVRGFGYTF; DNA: TGCGCCAGCAGCTTCGTAAGGGGCTTTGGCTACACCTTC
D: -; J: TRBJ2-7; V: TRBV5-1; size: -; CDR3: CASSLALGVGQVAYEQYF; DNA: TGCGCCAGCAGCTTGGCCTTAGGCGTGGGGCAGGTAGCCTACGAGCAGTACTTC
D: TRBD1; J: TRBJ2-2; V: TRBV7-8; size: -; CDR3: CASSPATGQGTGELFF; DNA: TGTGCCAGCAGCCCCGCGACGGGACAGGGGACCGGGGAGCTGTTTTTT
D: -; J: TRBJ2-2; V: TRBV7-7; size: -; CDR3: CASSLIGGSTGELFF; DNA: TGTGCCAGCAGCTTGATCGGTGGGTCCACCGGGGAGCTGTTTTTT
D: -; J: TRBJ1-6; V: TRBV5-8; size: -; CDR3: CASSSLRNSPLHF; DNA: TGTGCCAGCAGCTCGCTAAGAAATTCACCCCTCCACTTT
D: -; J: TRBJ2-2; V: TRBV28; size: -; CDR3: CASQRPTGELFF; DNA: TGTGCCAGCCAGCGGCCCACCGGGGAGCTGTTTTTT
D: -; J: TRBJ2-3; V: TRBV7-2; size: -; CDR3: CASSFPLPSTDTQYF; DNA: TGTGCCAGCAGCTTCCCTCTTCCTAGCACAGATACGCAGTATTTT
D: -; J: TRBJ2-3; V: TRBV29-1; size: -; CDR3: CSVEIPDREEDTQYF; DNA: TGCAGCGTTGAAATCCCCGACAGGGAGGAGGATACGCAGTATTTT
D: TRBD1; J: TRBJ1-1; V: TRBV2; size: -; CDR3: CASSGDRGMNTEAFF; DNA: TGTGCCAGCAGTGGTGACAGGGGCATGAACACTGAAGCTTTCTTT
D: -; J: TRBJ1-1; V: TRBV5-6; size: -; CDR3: CASSLWDRNTEAFF; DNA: TGTGCCAGCAGCTTGTGGGATAGGAACACTGAAGCTTTCTTT
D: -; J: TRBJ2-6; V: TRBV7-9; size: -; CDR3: CASSFVRSGANVLTF; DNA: TGTGCCAGCAGCTTCGTACGGTCTGGGGCCAACGTCCTGACTTTC
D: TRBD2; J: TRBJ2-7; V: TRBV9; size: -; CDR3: CASSATSGVNEQYF; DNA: TGTGCCAGCAGCGCGACTAGCGGGGTTAACGAGCAGTACTTC
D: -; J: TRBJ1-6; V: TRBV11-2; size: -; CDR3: CASSLIGVGSYNSPLHF; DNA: TGTGCCAGCAGCTTAATCGGGGTAGGCTCCTATAATTCACCCCTCCACTTT
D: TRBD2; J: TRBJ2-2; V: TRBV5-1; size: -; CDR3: CASSPGGAVTGELFF; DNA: TGCGCCAGCAGCCCCGGGGGGGCCGTCACCGGGGAGCTGTTTTTT
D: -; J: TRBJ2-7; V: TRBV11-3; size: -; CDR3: CASSSDSEQYF; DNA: TGTGCCAGCAGCTCGGACAGCGAGCAGTACTTC
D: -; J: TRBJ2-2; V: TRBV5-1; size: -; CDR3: CASSLDRAGTGELFF; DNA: TGCGCCAGCAGCTTGGACAGGGCAGGGACCGGGGAGCTGTTTTTT
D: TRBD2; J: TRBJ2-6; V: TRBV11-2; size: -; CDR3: CASSFVGLAGLANVLTF; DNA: TGTGCCAGCAGCTTTGTTGGACTAGCGGGGCTGGCCAACGTCCTGACTTTC
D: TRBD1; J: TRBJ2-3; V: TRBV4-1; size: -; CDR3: CASSLTGTGTDTQYF; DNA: TGCGCCAGCAGCCTCACCGGGACAGGCACAGATACGCAGTATTTT
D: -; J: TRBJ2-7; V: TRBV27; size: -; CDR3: CASSRDGAYYEQYF; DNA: TGTGCCAGCAGTAGGGACGGCGCCTACTACGAGCAGTACTTC
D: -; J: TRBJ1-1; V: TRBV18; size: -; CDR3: CASSSADAEAFF; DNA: TGTGCCAGCTCATCGGCCGACGCTGAAGCTTTCTTT
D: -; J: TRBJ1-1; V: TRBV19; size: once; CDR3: CASSPLRTSNTEAFF; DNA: TGTGCCAGTAGTCCCTTGAGGACATCGAACACTGAAGCTTTCTTT
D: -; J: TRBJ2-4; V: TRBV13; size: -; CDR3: CASSLVGDPPLAKNIQYF; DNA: TGTGCCAGCAGCTTAGTTGGGGATCCGCCTCTAGCCAAAAACATTCAGTACTTC
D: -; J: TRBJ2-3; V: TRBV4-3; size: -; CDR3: CASSQDELTQYF; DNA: TGCGCCAGCAGCCAAGATGAGCTCACGCAGTATTTT
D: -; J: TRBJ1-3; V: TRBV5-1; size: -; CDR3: CASSLAHREGNTIYF; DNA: TGCGCCAGCAGCTTGGCCCACAGGGAAGGAAACACCATATATTTT
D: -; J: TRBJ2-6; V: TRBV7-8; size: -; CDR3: CASSLGSGANVLTF; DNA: TGTGCCAGCAGCTTAGGCTCTGGGGCCAACGTCCTGACTTTC
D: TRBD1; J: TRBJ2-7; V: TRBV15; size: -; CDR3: CATSSRQGPYEQYF; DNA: TGTGCCACCAGCTCGCGACAGGGACCCTACGAGCAGTACTTC
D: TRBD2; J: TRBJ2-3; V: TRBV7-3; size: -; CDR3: CASSLPRGDTDTQYF; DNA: TGTGCCAGCAGCTTACCCCGGGGGGACACAGATACGCAGTATTTT
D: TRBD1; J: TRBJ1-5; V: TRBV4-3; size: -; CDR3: CASSQDRGYNQPQHF; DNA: TGCGCCAGCAGCCAAGACAGGGGGTATAATCAGCCCCAGCATTTT
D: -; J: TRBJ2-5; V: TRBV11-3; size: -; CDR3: CASARGKETQYF; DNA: TGTGCCAGCGCCCGGGGCAAAGAGACCCAGTACTTC
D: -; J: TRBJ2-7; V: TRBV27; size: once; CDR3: CASSLSPQHGQYF; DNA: TGTGCCAGCAGTTTATCGCCACAGCATGGGCAGTACTTC
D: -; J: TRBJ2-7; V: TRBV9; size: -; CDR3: CASSARGSSYEQYF; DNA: TGTGCCAGCAGCGCCAGGGGAAGCTCCTACGAGCAGTACTTC
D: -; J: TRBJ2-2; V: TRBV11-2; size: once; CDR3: CASSLQETGELFF; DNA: TGTGCCAGCAGCTTACAGGAAACCGGGGAGCTGTTTTTT
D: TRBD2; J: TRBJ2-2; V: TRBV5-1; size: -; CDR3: CASSFRGRTSGSTGELFF; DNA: TGCGCCAGCAGCTTCCGCGGTCGGACTAGCGGGTCAACCGGGGAGCTGTTTTTT
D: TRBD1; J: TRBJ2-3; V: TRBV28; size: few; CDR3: CASSLRGRGDTQYF; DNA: TGTGCCAGCAGTTTAAGGGGGCGCGGAGATACGCAGTATTTT
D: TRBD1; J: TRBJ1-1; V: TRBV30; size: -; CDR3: CAWTWGTGPNTEAFF; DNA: TGTGCCTGGACTTGGGGGACAGGGCCGAACACTGAAGCTTTCTTT
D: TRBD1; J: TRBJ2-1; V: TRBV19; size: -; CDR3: CASSIGGQYNEQFF; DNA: TGTGCCAGTAGTATAGGGGGACAGTACAATGAGCAGTTCTTC
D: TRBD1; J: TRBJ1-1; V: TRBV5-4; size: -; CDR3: CASSPPGTGYTEAFF; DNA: TGTGCCAGCAGCCCGCCCGGGACAGGGTACACTGAAGCTTTCTTT
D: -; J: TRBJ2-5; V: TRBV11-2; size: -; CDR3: CASSLTQETQYF; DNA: TGTGCCAGCAGCCTCACCCAAGAGACCCAGTACTTC
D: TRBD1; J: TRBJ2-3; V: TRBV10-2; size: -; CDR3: CASSEFAPGQGFSTDTQYF; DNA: TGCGCCAGCAGTGAGTTTGCCCCGGGACAGGGTTTCAGCACAGATACGCAGTATTTT
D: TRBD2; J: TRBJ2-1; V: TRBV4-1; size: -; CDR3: CASSQERAGGYNEQFF; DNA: TGCGCCAGCAGCCAAGAAAGAGCGGGGGGCTACAATGAGCAGTTCTTC
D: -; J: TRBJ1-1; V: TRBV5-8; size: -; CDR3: CASSLMGAPEAFF; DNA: TGTGCCAGCAGCTTGATGGGGGCTCCTGAAGCTTTCTTT
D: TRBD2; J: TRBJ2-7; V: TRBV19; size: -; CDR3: CASSMGLAWEQYF; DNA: TGTGCCAGTAGTATGGGACTAGCGTGGGAGCAGTACTTC
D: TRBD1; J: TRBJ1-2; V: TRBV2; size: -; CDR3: CASRLGQGINDGYTF; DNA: TGTGCCAGCAGGCTGGGACAGGGGATTAACGATGGCTACACCTTC
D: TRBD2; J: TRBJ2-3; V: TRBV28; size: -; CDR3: CASRERGSTDTQYF; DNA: TGTGCCAGCAGGGAGCGGGGGAGCACAGATACGCAGTATTTT
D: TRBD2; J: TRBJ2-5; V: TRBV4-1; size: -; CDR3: CASSLAGGRETQYF; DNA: TGCGCCAGCAGCCTAGCGGGGGGGCGGGAGACCCAGTACTTC
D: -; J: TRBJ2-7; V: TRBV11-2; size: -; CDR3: CASSIPRTERSEQYF; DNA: TGTGCCAGCAGCATACCTAGGACGGAGCGCTCAGAGCAGTACTTC
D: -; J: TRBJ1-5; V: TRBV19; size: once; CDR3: CATLRAGNSNQPQHF; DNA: TGTGCCACCTTAAGGGCGGGGAATAGCAATCAGCCCCAGCATTTT
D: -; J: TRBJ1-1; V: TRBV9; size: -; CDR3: CASSVDGGSGTEAFF; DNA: TGTGCCAGCAGCGTAGACGGAGGGAGTGGCACTGAAGCTTTCTTT
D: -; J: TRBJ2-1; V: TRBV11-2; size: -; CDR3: CASSLDVRSRPYNEQFF; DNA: TGTGCCAGCAGCTTAGATGTGAGGTCACGACCCTACAATGAGCAGTTCTTC
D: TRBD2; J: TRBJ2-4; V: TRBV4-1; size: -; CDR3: CASGRGGENIQYF; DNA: TGCGCCAGCGGGCGGGGGGGCGAAAACATTCAGTACTTC